The clone carrying this T cell receptor beta chain was detected a few times. The data stem from a study of Graves' ophthalmopathy and Graves' hyperthyroidism. Amplified TCR beta CDR3 regions were obtained using RNA transcripts as template. Second-round multiplex PCR followed a first-round RT-PCR using HTBI primers. TCRdb independently ran MiXCR on the multiplex PCR reads; one entry per CDR3 protein. The data hold around 1.1 million distinct CDR3 sequences, with around a third observed a single time. The CDR3 sequence is 14 residues long. Germline-derived CDR1 and CDR2 are MGHRA and YSYEKL. Trimming took 2 bases from V and 4 from J, leaving 11 bases between them.

Sequenced input: peripheral blood or thyroid tissue (not recorded which). The chain couples TRBV4-1 to TRBJ2-5; no clear D. This receptor was obtained from an adult man with Graves' hyperthyroidism. This chain's CDR3 is CASSQTVNGETQYF. Written as DNA, the CDR3 is TGCGCCAGCAGCCAAACCGTGAACGGAGAGACCCAGTACTTC.